This T cell receptor (beta chain) was sequenced in a study of T cells in Graves' hyperthyroidism and ophthalmopathy. Study-level results: The authors' 13 V-J model separated ophthalmopathy from stable hyperthyroidism.

Remarks on this clonotype: The antigen is undetermined.

CDR1 and CDR2 (germline): MGHDK, SYGVNS. V lost 5 bases and J lost 8, with 12 bases in between. The CDR3 has 13 amino acids. RNA transcripts were the template for amplifying TCR beta CDR3 regions. The HTBI primer set served for first-round RT-PCR of the TCR CDR3. TCRdb redid the calling of the multiplex PCR reads with MiXCR, one entry per CDR3 protein. This table has 350,000 to 400,000 distinct CDR3 sequences, about 15% appearing once. Each patient was aged 18 to 65 and had newly diagnosed hyperthyroidism of under 2 months' duration. Sequences were obtained from blood. This chain links TRBV25-1 with TRBJ2-2; D is ambiguous. The sequence was collected from a woman under 40 with Graves' hyperthyroidism. The CDR3 region has the DNA TGTGCCAGCAGTCGGGCTAGAAGGGGGGAGCTGTTTTTT. Translating gives CASSRARRGELFF. The full variable domain, rest sourced from reference TRBV25-1 and TRBJ2-2, is EADIYQTPRYLVIGTGKKITLECSQTMGHDKMYWYQQDPGMELHLIHYSYGVNSTEKGDLSSESTVSRIRTEHFPLTLESARPSHTSQYLCASSRARRGELFFGEGSRLTVL.